The rows below give T cell receptor beta chains drawn from one sample of a study of blood T cell repertoires in COVID-19. TCRdb keeps only in-frame clones here, not all; method: immunoSEQ multiplex PCR. The sample consists of about 200,000 clones, 65% to 90% of them appearing once. The sample consisted of PBMCs or T cells enriched from blood (not recorded which). The receptors derive from a woman in her thirties or forties with acute COVID-19. Both conserved end residues are part of each CDR3. D genes are given only for firm matches. Only part of the rows carry a size: once, few, many, or a class if the clone is expanded.

D gene,clone size,V gene,J gene,CDR3 DNA,CDR3 protein
TRBD2,-,TRBV19,TRBJ2-5,TGTGCCAGTAGTCTACTAGCGGGAGCTCGTGGGGAGACCCAGTACTTC,CASSLLAGARGETQYF
-,-,TRBV11-2,TRBJ2-2,TGTGCCAGCAGCCGCGAGGCCCTCAACACCGGGGAGCTGTTTTTT,CASSREALNTGELFF
TRBD2,once,TRBV6-5,TRBJ2-5,TGTGCCAGCAGTCTAGCGGGAGGCCCAGAGACCCAGTACTTC,CASSLAGGPETQYF
TRBD1,-,TRBV7-9,TRBJ2-7,TGTGCCAGCAGCTGGACAGGGGTTTTGAGTGGGTACGAGCAGTACTTC,CASSWTGVLSGYEQYF
TRBD1,-,TRBV28,TRBJ1-1,TGTGCCAGCAGTGCCTCCGGGACAGGGAGCACTGAAGCTTTCTTT,CASSASGTGSTEAFF
-,once,TRBV28,TRBJ2-7,TGTGCCAGCAGTTTGGGGCAGATATCCTACGAGCAGTACTTC,CASSLGQISYEQYF
TRBD2,-,TRBV6-5,TRBJ2-1,TGTGCCAGCAGTTACCAGACTAGCGGGTGGGATGAGCAGTTCTTC,CASSYQTSGWDEQFF
TRBD1,-,TRBV7-2,TRBJ1-2,TGTGCCAGCAGCTCCCCCGGGACAGGGTTTAACTATGGCTACACCTTC,CASSSPGTGFNYGYTF
-,once,TRBV6-2/TRBV6-3,TRBJ2-7,TGTGCCAGCAGTTATCGTCCGGGGTCCAACGAGCAGTACTTC,CASSYRPGSNEQYF
TRBD2,-,TRBV3-1/TRBV3-2,TRBJ2-1,TGTGCCAGCAGCCCAGGGACTAGCCGGTCTACAAATGAGCAGTTCTTC,CASSPGTSRSTNEQFF
-,-,TRBV28,TRBJ2-7,TGTGCCAGCAGCCCACCCGGGGAGATCTCCTACGAGCAGTACTTC,CASSPPGEISYEQYF
TRBD1,few,TRBV5-1,TRBJ2-2,TGCGCCAGCAGCCAAGGACAGGGGCCCACCGGGGAGCTGTTTTTT,CASSQGQGPTGELFF
-,-,TRBV28,TRBJ1-2,TGTGCCAGCAGTTTTTTTCAGGGAATTTATGGCTACACCTTC,CASSFFQGIYGYTF
TRBD1,-,TRBV7-2,TRBJ1-2,TGTGCCAGCAGCCTGGACAGGGGAGGTGGCTACACCTTC,CASSLDRGGGYTF
-,-,TRBV28,TRBJ2-3,TGTGCCAGCAATGGAGGCGGTCCCACAGATACGCAGTATTTT,CASNGGGPTDTQYF
-,few,TRBV28,TRBJ2-2,TGTGCCAGCAAACGGGTCGGGGAGCTGTTTTTT,CASKRVGELFF
TRBD1,-,TRBV28,TRBJ2-7,TGTGCCAGCAGTGACAGGGTCCCCTACGAGCAGTACTTC,CASSDRVPYEQYF
-,-,TRBV11-2,TRBJ1-3,TGTGCCAGCAGCTCTGGGACACTTCTTGGAAACACCATATATTTT,CASSSGTLLGNTIYF
TRBD2,-,TRBV7-8,TRBJ2-3,TGTGCCAGCAGCTTACAGACTAGCGGGGAGGCAGATACGCAGTATTTT,CASSLQTSGEADTQYF
TRBD2,-,TRBV20-1,TRBJ2-7,TGCAGTGCCAGGACTAGCGTCGAGCAGTACTTC,CSARTSVEQYF
-,-,TRBV3-1/TRBV3-2,TRBJ1-2,TGTGCCAGCAGCCAAGATTACAGGGATGAGGGCTACACCTTC,CASSQDYRDEGYTF
TRBD1,-,TRBV5-8,TRBJ2-3,TGTGCCAGCAGCTCACCATGGACAGGAACCTTCACAGATACGCAGTATTTT,CASSSPWTGTFTDTQYF
TRBD1,-,TRBV27,TRBJ2-6,TGTGCCAGCAGTTGGGACAGCCACTCTGGGGCCAACGTCCTGACTTTC,CASSWDSHSGANVLTF
TRBD1,-,TRBV28,TRBJ2-1,TGTGCCACCATATCCCGGGTCAGGGGGCTCATAAGGAGCTACAATGAGCAGTTCTTC,CATISRVRGLIRSYNEQFF
TRBD2,-,TRBV5-8,TRBJ2-5,TGTGCCAGCAGCTCAGGGACTACAAACCACCAAGAGACCCAGTACTTC,CASSSGTTNHQETQYF
-,-,TRBV5-1,TRBJ2-7,TGCGCCAGCAGCCCCCGGGGAACAGCCACCTACGAGCAGTACTTC,CASSPRGTATYEQYF
-,-,TRBV28,TRBJ1-5,TGTGCCAGCAGCCGAAACCCACAGGGCTACATTCAGCCCCAGCATTTT,CASSRNPQGYIQPQHF
TRBD2,once,TRBV24-1,TRBJ2-5,TGTGCCACCAGTGGCGGGGGGAGGGAAGGGCAAGAGACCCAGTACTTC,CATSGGGREGQETQYF
-,-,TRBV3-1/TRBV3-2,TRBJ1-6,TGTGCCAGCAGCCTCCAGGGGACCTATAATTCACCCCTCCACTTT,CASSLQGTYNSPLHF
TRBD2,-,TRBV4-3,TRBJ2-1,TGCGCCAGCAGCGGCGGACTAGCGGGAGCTGAGCAGTTCTTC,CASSGGLAGAEQFF
TRBD2,-,TRBV5-1,TRBJ2-1,TGCGCCAGCAGCTTGGCGGGAGGGCCAAGCAATGAGCAGTTCTTC,CASSLAGGPSNEQFF
-,-,TRBV28,TRBJ2-4,TGTGCCAGCAGTTCGGGGCGGGGTACTCCCGGGGCCAAAAACATTCAGTACTTC,CASSSGRGTPGAKNIQYF
-,-,TRBV11-2,TRBJ2-7,TGTGCCAGCAGCTTAGGACAGCTCTACGAGCAGTACTTC,CASSLGQLYEQYF
-,-,TRBV7-2,TRBJ2-1,TGTGCCAGCAGCCATCGGACAGCCTACAATGAGCAGTTCTTC,CASSHRTAYNEQFF
TRBD1,-,TRBV6-5,TRBJ2-5,TGTGCCAGCAGTTACGGGGGACAGGGGGTGGAGACCCAGTACTTC,CASSYGGQGVETQYF
TRBD1,-,TRBV4-1,TRBJ2-1,TGCGCCAGCAGCCAAGCAGGACAGGGCAGTGAGCAGTTCTTC,CASSQAGQGSEQFF
TRBD2,-,TRBV27,TRBJ2-7,TGTGCCAGCAGTGCCGACCTCCTAGCGGGATCGGCGGGCGAGCAGTACTTC,CASSADLLAGSAGEQYF
-,-,TRBV28,TRBJ1-6,TGTGCCAGCGGGTACCGCTGGGGCTCACCCCTCCACTTT,CASGYRWGSPLHF
TRBD2,-,TRBV3-1/TRBV3-2,TRBJ2-7,TGTGCCAGCAGCCAAAGGGAGAGGCGGGAGGTATCCTACGAGCAGTACTTC,CASSQRERREVSYEQYF
-,-,TRBV18,TRBJ1-2,TGTGCCAGCTCCATCTCTAATATCCAGGGCCCAAACTATGGCTACACCTTC,CASSISNIQGPNYGYTF